This record concerns one T cell receptor (beta chain) sequence. Antigen unknown. In germline, CDR1 is SEHNR, CDR2 FQNEAQ (reference sequence). The CDR3 has 16 residues. V lost 5 bases and J lost 5, with 22 bases in between. This sample was included in a study of T cell repertoires in cytomegalovirus infection. As for the study in general: Signatures in public TCR beta sequences pointed to both CMV infection and matching HLA type.

Study-wide findings and caveats: The ex vivo response was dominated by HLA-C-restricted CMV-specific TCR beta clonotypes. There were carriers of CMV plus the relevant HLA, and cumulative public TCR beta family frequency identified them.

MiXCR, run by TCRdb on the reads, gives a single entry per CDR3 protein. The sample records 250,000 or so distinct CDR3 sequences, over 15% being singletons. Sequenced sample: CD8+ T cells from PBMCs. The TCR comes from a human donor in good health (CMV status not recorded). Some clones in this sample may be carry-over from other donors' samples. The chain recombines TRBV7-9 with TRBJ2-7; weak D call: TRBD1 (6 bases). The DNA of the CDR3 is TGTGCCAGCAGCCCGGAAACCGGGACATTCCTCCACGAGCAGTACTTC. It is translated as CASSPETGTFLHEQYF.